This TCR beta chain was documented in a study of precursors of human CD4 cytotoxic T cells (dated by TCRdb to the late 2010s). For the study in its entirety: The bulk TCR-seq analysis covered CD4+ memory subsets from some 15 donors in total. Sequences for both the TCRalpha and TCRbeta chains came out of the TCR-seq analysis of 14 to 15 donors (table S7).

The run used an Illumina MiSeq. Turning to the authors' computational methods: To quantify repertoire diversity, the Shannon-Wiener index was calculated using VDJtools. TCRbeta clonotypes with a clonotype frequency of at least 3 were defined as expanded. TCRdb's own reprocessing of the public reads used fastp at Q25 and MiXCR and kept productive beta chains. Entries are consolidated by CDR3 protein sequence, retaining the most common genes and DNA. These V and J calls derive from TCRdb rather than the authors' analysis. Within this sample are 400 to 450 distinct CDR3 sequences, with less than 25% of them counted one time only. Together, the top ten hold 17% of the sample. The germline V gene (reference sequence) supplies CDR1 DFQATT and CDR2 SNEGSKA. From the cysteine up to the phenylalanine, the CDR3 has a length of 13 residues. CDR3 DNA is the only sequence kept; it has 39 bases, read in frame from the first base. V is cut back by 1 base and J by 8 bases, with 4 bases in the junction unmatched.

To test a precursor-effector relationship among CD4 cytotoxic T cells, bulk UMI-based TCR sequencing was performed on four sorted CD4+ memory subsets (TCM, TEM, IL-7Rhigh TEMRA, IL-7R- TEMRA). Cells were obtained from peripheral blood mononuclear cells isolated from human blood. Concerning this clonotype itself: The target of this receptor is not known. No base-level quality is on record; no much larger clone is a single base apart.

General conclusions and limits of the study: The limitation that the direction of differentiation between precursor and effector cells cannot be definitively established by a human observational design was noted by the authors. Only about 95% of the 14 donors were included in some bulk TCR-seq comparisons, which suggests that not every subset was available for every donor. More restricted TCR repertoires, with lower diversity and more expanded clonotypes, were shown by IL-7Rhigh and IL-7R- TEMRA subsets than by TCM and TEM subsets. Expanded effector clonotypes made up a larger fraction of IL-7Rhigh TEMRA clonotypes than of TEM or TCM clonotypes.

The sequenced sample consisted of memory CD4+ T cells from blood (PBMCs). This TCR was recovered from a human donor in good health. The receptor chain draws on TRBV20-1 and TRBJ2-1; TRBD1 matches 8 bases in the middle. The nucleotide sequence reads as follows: TGCAGTGCTAGAGGAACAGGGGGTCATGAGCAGTTCTTC. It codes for CSARGTGGHEQFF.